The 20 T cell receptor beta chains listed next were all sequenced from one sample in a study of PD-1 blockade in mismatch repair-deficient tumors. Clones were sequenced by immunoSEQ multiplex PCR, and TCRdb holds only the in-frame ones, with some missing. The profile shows about 19,000 clones, around 79% of them singletons. This sample comprised PBMCs, obtained 52 weeks after starting pembrolizumab. These receptors all come from an adult with mismatch repair-deficient cancer.

About this clone itself: Within the sample, other DNA sequences also encode this same CDR3. This chain joins TRBV5-1 and TRBJ2-1; no definite D call. The CDR3 is made up of 15 amino acids. With 0 bases removed from V and 0 bases from J, the gap between germline ends came to 7 bases. Germline CDR1 reads SGHRS; CDR2 reads YFSETQ. The CDR3 region has the DNA TGCGCCAGCAGCTTGGGTGCGAGCTCCTACAATGAGCAGTTCTTC. Its translation is CASSLGASSYNEQFF.

This clone was seen more than once but under ten times. The chain combines TRBV27 with TRBJ2-7, with D possibly TRBD2 on 5 matching bases. Germline-derived CDR1 and CDR2 are MNHEY and SMNVEV (reference sequence). The CDR3 contains 14 residues. Trimming removed 5 bases at V and 3 bases at J, with 14 bases between. The CDR3 loop reads CASSQLDDRYEQYF. The DNA of the CDR3 is TGTGCCAGCAGTCAACTAGACGACCGCTACGAGCAGTACTTC.

This clone was detected only once. The chain combines TRBV11-1 with TRBJ2-5; TRBD2 agrees at 11 bases. Trimming at V came to 5 bases and at J to 1 base, leaving 3 bases not matched to a gene. The CDR3 length is 15 residues. Germline-derived CDR1 and CDR2 are SGHAT and FQDESV (reference sequence). The CDR3 is CASSRLAGSQETQYF. The CDR3 coding sequence is TGTGCCAGCAGCCGACTAGCGGGAAGCCAAGAGACCCAGTACTTC.

The chain is built from TRBV5-1 and TRBJ1-4; possibly TRBD1 for D (6 bases). Germline CDR1 reads SGHRS; CDR2 reads YFSETQ. CDR3 length: 14 amino acids. Trimming left V 4 bases short and J 5 bases short, with 12 bases between. CDR3 region: CASSREGGNEKLFF. CDR3 DNA sequence: TGCGCCAGCAGCCGCGAGGGGGGGAATGAAAAACTGTTTTTT.

The V call is TRBV7-3, the J call TRBJ2-3; 7 positions agree with TRBD1. The CDR3 is 14 residues long. V dropped 5 bases and J dropped 4; count of bases not matched to a gene: 6. Germline V CDR1 and CDR2: SGHTA, FQGTGA. As DNA, the CDR3 is TGTGCCAGCAGCCCCGGGACAGCAGCAGATACGCAGTATTTT. Translated: CASSPGTAADTQYF.

This clone was counted a few times. The V call is TRBV7-6, the J call TRBJ2-7; the D gene is possibly TRBD1 (5 bases). Trimming cost V 1 base and J 7 bases, with 11 bases left between them. There are 13 residues in the CDR3. CDR1 SGHVS and CDR2 FNYEAQ come from the germline V gene. In DNA, the CDR3 is TGTGCCAGCAGCTTAGAGACAGCTTTGGAGCAGTACTTC. It translates to CASSLETALEQYF. Full variable domain (outside the CDR3, taken from reference TRBV7-6 and TRBJ2-7): GAGVSQSPRYKVTKRGQDVALRCDPISGHVSLYWYRQALGQGPEFLTYFNYEAQQDKSGLPNDRFSAERPEGSISTLTIQRTEQRDSAMYRCASSLETALEQYFGPGTRLTVT.

Only a few counts were recorded for this clone. V gene TRBV30 combines with J gene TRBJ2-7; TRBD1 is a possible D gene (5 bases). This CDR3 spans 18 amino acids. Germline V lookup: CDR1 GTSNPN, CDR2 SVGIG (reference sequence). Between the trimmed V and J ends, which lost 0 bases and 3 bases, there was a span of 24 bases. CDR3 coding DNA: TGTGCCTGGAGTGTTTCCCGCATTACAGGTATGAACATCTACGAGCAGTACTTC. Amino acids: CAWSVSRITGMNIYEQYF. The full variable domain, with the rest looked up from reference TRBV30 and TRBJ2-7, is SQTIHQWPATLVQPVGSPLSLECTVEGTSNPNLYWYRQAAGRGLQLLFYSVGIGQISSEVPQNLSASRPQDRQFILSSKKLLLSDSGFYLCAWSVSRITGMNIYEQYFGPGTRLTVT.

This clone was observed a single time. This chain links TRBV28 with TRBJ1-5; 8 nucleotides agree with TRBD1. Trimming removed 6 bases from V and 0 bases from J; junction bases left unmatched: 19. CDR3 size: 20 residues. Germline assignment: CDR1 MDHEN and CDR2 SYDVKM. The CDR3 spells CASSEGTGTLTPYSNQPQHF. The CDR3 bases are TGTGCCAGCAGCGAGGGGACAGGTACCCTCACGCCCTATAGCAATCAGCCCCAGCATTTT.

The CDR3 region is CASSLMGLEGGYTF. The CDR3 DNA reads as TGTGCCAGCAGCTTAATGGGGTTGGAGGGGGGCTACACCTTC. The chain combines TRBV7-3 with TRBJ1-2; D might be TRBD1 (5 bases). Trimming stripped 1 base from V and 8 bases from J, with 14 bases between. CDR1 is SGHTA, CDR2 FQGTGA, per germline. The length of the CDR3 is 14 residues.

The rearrangement links TRBV19 to TRBJ1-4, with TRBD1 matching over 7 bases. Trimming at V came to 7 bases and at J to 6 bases, leaving 11 bases not matched to a gene. The CDR3 is 15 amino acids. Germline CDR1 and CDR2: LNHDA and SQIVND (reference sequence). CDR3 amino acids: CASTDRVGGDEKLFF. CDR3 sequence (DNA): TGTGCCAGTACTGACAGGGTCGGAGGGGATGAAAAACTGTTTTTT.

Concerning this clone itself: Other DNA sequences of this sample code for an identical CDR3. CDR3 in DNA: TGTGCCAGCAGCCAAGAAAAACGGACAGGGTCGACCCTAGGCCGAAACACCATATATTTT. This sequence encodes CASSQEKRTGSTLGRNTIYF. The rearrangement joins TRBV4-2 to TRBJ1-3, with 8 positions matching TRBD1. V trimming: 0 bases; J trimming: 5 bases; junction bases outside the gene matches: 18. This CDR3 comprises 20 residues. Per the germline V gene, CDR1 is LGHNA and CDR2 is YNFKEQ.

The V and J genes are TRBV5-5 and TRBJ2-7; perhaps TRBD2 as D (5 bases). V gave up 0 bases and J gave up 3 bases, with 13 bases separating them. The CDR3 length is 15 residues. CDR1 is SGHKS, CDR2 YYEKEE, per germline (reference sequence). The CDR3 nucleotides read TGTGCCAGCAGCTTGGGGGAGTCCCTCAACTACGAGCAGTACTTC. As protein: CASSLGESLNYEQYF.

The chain joins TRBV5-6 to TRBJ2-1; 11 nucleotides match TRBD2. The length of the CDR3 is 15 residues. The V and J ends lost 4 bases and 5 bases, in that order; junction bases with no gene match: 5. Germline V gene sequence: CDR1 SGHDT, CDR2 YYEEEE. CDR3 region: CASSPGTSGHNEQFF. In nucleotides, the CDR3 is TGTGCCAGCAGCCCTGGGACTAGCGGTCACAATGAGCAGTTCTTC.

V and J are TRBV9 and TRBJ1-4, with D uncertain. CDR3 size: 16 residues. Per the germline V gene, CDR1 is SGDLS and CDR2 is YYNGEE. V was cut by 4 bases and J by 0 bases, with 13 bases left in between. The CDR3 DNA follows: TGTGCCAGCAGCCCCCAGTCCCGGGCAACTAATGAAAAACTGTTTTTT. Translated: CASSPQSRATNEKLFF. The entire variable domain, with the rest obtained from reference TRBV9 and TRBJ1-4, is as follows: DSGVTQTPKHLITATGQRVTLRCSPRSGDLSVYWYQQSLDQGLQFLIQYYNGEERAKGNILERFSAQQFPDLHSELNLSSLELGDSALYFCASSPQSRATNEKLFFGSGTQLSVL.

V gene TRBV18 combines with J gene TRBJ1-1; D unclear. Trimming removed 2 bases from V and 0 bases from J, with 10 bases in between. CDR1 is KGHSH and CDR2 is LQKENI in the germline V gene. This CDR3 is 15 amino acids long. The CDR3 DNA reads as TGTGCCAGCTCACCAAAGATTACAATGAACACTGAAGCTTTCTTT. Encoded protein: CASSPKITMNTEAFF.

The rearrangement links TRBV27 to TRBJ2-6; the D gene is possibly TRBD1 (5 bases). Trimming removed 4 bases from V and 2 bases from J, with 6 bases in between. The CDR3 runs to 14 residues. Germline CDR1 and CDR2: MNHEY and SMNVEV (reference sequence). In DNA, the CDR3 is TGTGCCAGCAGTTCAGGGACTGGGGCCAACGTCCTGACTTTC. It is translated as CASSSGTGANVLTF.

This clone was counted only a few times. The V and J genes are TRBV30 and TRBJ2-7, with TRBD1 matching over 7 bases. Per germline, CDR1 GTSNPN and CDR2 SVGIG (reference sequence). The CDR3 runs 14 residues. Losses at the gene ends were 3 bases for V and 7 bases for J; bases not matched to a gene: 12. CDR3 in DNA: TGTGCCTGGAGATCGGGACAGTACACTACGGAGCAGTACTTC. It codes for CAWRSGQYTTEQYF.

The chain combines TRBV5-1 with TRBJ2-7; 12 nucleotides match TRBD2. Germline CDR1 is SGHRS and CDR2 is YFSETQ. V trimming: 4 bases; J trimming: 3 bases; junction bases outside the gene matches: 8. CDR3 length: 16 amino acids. The CDR3 region has the DNA TGCGCCAGCAGCGCAGGACTAGCGGGACGCATCTACGAGCAGTACTTC. This sequence encodes CASSAGLAGRIYEQYF.

The chain is built from TRBV29-1 and TRBJ2-7; 10 nucleotides agree with TRBD1. The germline V gene has CDR1 SQVTM and CDR2 ANQGSEA. There are 14 residues in the CDR3. The trim removed 4 bases at V and 4 bases at J, leaving 7 bases unmatched. This CDR3 reads CSVAVGQGVYEQYF. CDR3 sequence (DNA): TGCAGCGTTGCCGTTGGACAGGGGGTTTACGAGCAGTACTTC.

This chain joins TRBV5-4 and TRBJ2-3, with 7 bases identical to TRBD2. Germline V gene lookup returns CDR1 SGHNT and CDR2 YYREEE (reference sequence). V shed 0 bases and J 5 bases; nucleotides not matched to a gene: 9. The CDR3 spans 16 residues. CDR3 region: CASSLAVGGREDTQYF. DNA for the CDR3: TGTGCCAGCAGCTTGGCCGTTGGTGGGAGGGAAGATACGCAGTATTTT.